This passage covers 10 T cell receptor beta chains from one sample sequenced in a study of blood T cell repertoires in COVID-19. Measured with immunoSEQ multiplex PCR; TCRdb has only the in-frame clones, and not every one. The table includes roughly 150,000 clones, around 77% detected once. What was sequenced was peripheral blood. Every receptor here comes from a man over 45 with active or convalescent COVID-19.

The J gene is TRBJ2-3, the V gene TRBV10-3, with 8 bases matching TRBD2. Germline V gene data show CDR1 as ENHRY and CDR2 as SYGVKD. The CDR3 runs to 16 residues. Unmatched junction bases numbered 9, after V lost 6 bases and J lost 1 base. The CDR3 bases are TGTGCCATCAGCGCCCAAGCGACTAGCGGCACAGATACGCAGTATTTT. It translates to CAISAQATSGTDTQYF.

The chain combines TRBV7-3 with TRBJ1-2; maybe TRBD1 (5 bases). Trimming shortened V by 5 bases and J by 8 bases, and 18 bases separated the two germline ends. CDR1 and CDR2 from the germline V gene are SGHTA and FQGTGA. CDR3 length equals 14 residues. The CDR3 is CASSPKGGANGYTF. CDR3 in DNA: TGTGCCAGCAGCCCCAAGGGAGGGGCTAACGGCTACACCTTC.

The rearrangement uses TRBV2 and TRBJ1-5, with D unclear. Germline CDR1 reads SNHLY; CDR2 reads FYNNEI. CDR3 length: 15 amino acids. Trimming cost V 4 bases and J 2 bases, with 12 bases left between them. CDR3 residues: CASSAHESGNQPQHF. The CDR3 nucleotides are TGTGCCAGCAGTGCCCATGAGTCTGGCAATCAGCCCCAGCATTTT.

In nucleotides, the CDR3 is TGTGCCAGCAGCTTTTATGGGACAGGGACTGATCAGCCCCAGCATTTT. This gives the protein CASSFYGTGTDQPQHF. The chain carries TRBV7-2 and TRBJ1-5, with 9 bases fitting TRBD1. The CDR3 consists of 16 residues. Germline loops: CDR1 SGHTA, CDR2 FQGNSA. Germline trimming cut 3 bases from V and 5 bases from J; bases unmatched to any gene: 8.

The chain joins TRBV28 to TRBJ2-7, with D tentatively TRBD2 (6 bases). Trimming pared 3 bases from V and 3 bases from J, leaving 12 bases between. The germline gives CDR1 MDHEN, CDR2 SYDVKM. This CDR3 region has 14 residues. DNA for the CDR3: TGTGCCAGCAGTTTTGTAGCGGACCTCTACGAGCAGTACTTC. Its protein product is CASSFVADLYEQYF.

This clone was picked up a small number of times. The gene calls are TRBV3-1 (or the pseudogene TRBV3-2) and TRBJ1-3; 9 bases are a match to TRBD1. Germline trimming cut 1 base from V and 8 bases from J; bases unmatched to any gene: 6. Germline values: CDR1 LGHDT, CDR2 YNNKEL (reference sequence). CDR3 size: 15 residues. The CDR3 DNA sequence: TGTGCCAGCAGCCAAGGGAGGACAGGGGCCGACACCATATATTTT. It is translated as CASSQGRTGADTIYF.

The chain combines TRBV27 with TRBJ1-6, with D tentatively TRBD1 (5 bases). The length of the CDR3 is 16 residues. V shed 0 bases and J shed 8 bases, with 14 bases lying between them. Germline CDR1 MNHEY, CDR2 SMNVEV (reference sequence). The CDR3 protein is CASSLSTGVGDSPLHF. The CDR3 DNA follows: TGTGCCAGCAGTTTATCGACGGGGGTAGGGGATTCACCCCTCCACTTT.

This clone was counted between two and nine times. The J gene is TRBJ2-2, the V gene TRBV3-1 (or the pseudogene TRBV3-2); D unresolved. Germline CDR1 LGHDT, CDR2 YNNKEL (reference sequence). The CDR3 runs to 16 residues. Trimming removed 4 bases at V and 2 bases at J, with 14 bases between. CDR3: CASSRRRSVNTGELFF. The CDR3 DNA reads as TGTGCCAGCAGCCGGCGGCGGAGCGTTAACACCGGGGAGCTGTTTTTT.

This clone was counted once. The chain employs TRBV13 and TRBJ1-2; 10 nucleotides match TRBD1. V shed 5 bases, J shed 4 bases, and the junction held 7 bases outside the gene matches. CDR1 is PRHDT and CDR2 is FYEKMQ in the germline V gene (reference sequence). The CDR3 has 15 residues. CDR3 nucleotides: TGTGCCAGCAGCACCCGACAGGGGGCTGGCTATGGCTACACCTTC. Its protein product is CASSTRQGAGYGYTF.

This clone was seen a single time. The chain combines TRBV30 with TRBJ2-2; D might be TRBD1 (6 bases). V lost 1 base and J 3 bases, leaving 27 bases between the germline ends. From germline, CDR1 is GTSNPN and CDR2 SVGIG (reference sequence). CDR3 length: 20 amino acids. The chain's CDR3 is CAWSAHISIGGWQDTGELFF. The CDR3 nucleotides read TGTGCCTGGAGTGCCCACATCAGTATTGGGGGCTGGCAGGACACCGGGGAGCTGTTTTTT.